The clone carrying this T cell receptor (beta chain) was seen once. Original handling: The assay estimated nucleated cells by amplifying reference gene primers. Measured with immunoSEQ multiplex PCR; TCRdb has only the in-frame clones, and not every one. Clone size and the V and J calls come from that table; the DNA yielded D and trimming. The data show 200,000 or so clones, 84% seen once. V lost 0 bases and J lost 6, with 13 bases in between. Germline V gives CDR1 LGHNT, CDR2 FRNRAP. This CDR3 is built from 15 residues. This specimen comes from a study of blood T cell repertoires in COVID-19. About the research overall: Acute and convalescent COVID-19 samples came from the United States, Italy and Spain. In each case, the material was cDNA or gDNA derived from T cells, B-cell-depleted T cells, or PBMCs.

This TCR was sampled from an older woman who had recovered from COVID-19. The chain joins TRBV12-5 to TRBJ2-3; D uncertain. Sequenced: peripheral blood. CDR3 DNA: TGTGCTAGTGGTTTGGTATTAGATCGGAGTGATACGCAGTATTTT. Translated, it gives CASGLVLDRSDTQYF. The entire variable domain, with the rest obtained from reference TRBV12-5 and TRBJ2-3, is as follows: DARVTQTPRHKVTEMGQEVTMRCQPILGHNTVFWYRQTMMQGLELLAYFRNRAPLDDSGMPKDRFSAEMPDATLATLKIQPSEPRDSAVYFCASGLVLDRSDTQYFGPGTRLTVL.